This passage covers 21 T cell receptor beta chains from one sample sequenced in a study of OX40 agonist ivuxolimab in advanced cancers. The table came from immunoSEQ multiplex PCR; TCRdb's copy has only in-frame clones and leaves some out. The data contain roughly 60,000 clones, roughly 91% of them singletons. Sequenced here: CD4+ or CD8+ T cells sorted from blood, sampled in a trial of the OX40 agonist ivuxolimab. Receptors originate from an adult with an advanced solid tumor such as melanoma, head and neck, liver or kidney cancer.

The CDR3 sequence is CASSQLARGVGSPLHF. As DNA, the CDR3 is TGCGCCAGCAGCCAGCTGGCCCGGGGGGTCGGTTCACCCCTCCACTTT. V gene TRBV4-3 combines with J gene TRBJ1-6; a weak D match, TRBD1 (5 bases). The V end was cut by 3 bases, the J end by 9 bases, with 18 bases between. The CDR3 length is 16 residues. The germline V gene has CDR1 LGHNA and CDR2 YSLEER.

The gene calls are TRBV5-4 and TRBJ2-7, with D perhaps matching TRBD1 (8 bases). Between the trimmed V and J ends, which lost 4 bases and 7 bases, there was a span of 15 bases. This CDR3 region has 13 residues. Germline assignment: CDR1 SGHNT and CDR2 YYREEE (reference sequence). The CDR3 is CASSIDRGGEQYF. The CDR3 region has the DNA TGTGCCAGCAGCATTGACAGGGGAGGGGAGCAGTACTTC.

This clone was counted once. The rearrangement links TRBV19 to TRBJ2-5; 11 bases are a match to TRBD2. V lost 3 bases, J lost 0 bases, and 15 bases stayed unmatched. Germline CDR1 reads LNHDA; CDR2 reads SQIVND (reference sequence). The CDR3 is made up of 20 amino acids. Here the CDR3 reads CASSMRLAGGRTINQETQYF. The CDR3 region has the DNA TGTGCCAGTAGTATGCGGCTAGCGGGGGGACGTACCATTAACCAAGAGACCCAGTACTTC.

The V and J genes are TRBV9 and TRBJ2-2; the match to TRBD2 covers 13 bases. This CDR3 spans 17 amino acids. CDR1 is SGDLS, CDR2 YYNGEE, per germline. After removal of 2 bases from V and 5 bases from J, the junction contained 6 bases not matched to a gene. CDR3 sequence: CASSVSLAGGGTGELFF. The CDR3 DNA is TGTGCCAGCAGCGTCTCACTAGCGGGAGGGGGGACCGGGGAGCTGTTTTTT.

The CDR3 here is CASSFGNANYGYTF. The CDR3 bases are TGTGCCAGCAGCTTCGGAAACGCTAACTATGGCTACACCTTC. The rearrangement joins TRBV5-6 to TRBJ1-2; D is unclear. This CDR3 has 14 amino acids. V was clipped by 2 bases and J by 0 bases, with 8 bases between them. Germline CDR1 reads SGHDT; CDR2 reads YYEEEE.

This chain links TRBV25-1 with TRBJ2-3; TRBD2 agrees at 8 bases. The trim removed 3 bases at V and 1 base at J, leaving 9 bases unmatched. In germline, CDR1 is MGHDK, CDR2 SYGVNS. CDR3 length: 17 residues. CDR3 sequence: CASSDHQRERGTDTQYF. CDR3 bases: TGTGCCAGCAGTGATCATCAGCGGGAGCGTGGCACAGATACGCAGTATTTT.

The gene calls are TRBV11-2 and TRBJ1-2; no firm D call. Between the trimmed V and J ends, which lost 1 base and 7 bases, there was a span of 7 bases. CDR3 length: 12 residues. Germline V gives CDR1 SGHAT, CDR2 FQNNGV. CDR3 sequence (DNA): TGTGCCAGCAGCTTAGGTGAAGGTGGCTACACCTTC. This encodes CASSLGEGGYTF.

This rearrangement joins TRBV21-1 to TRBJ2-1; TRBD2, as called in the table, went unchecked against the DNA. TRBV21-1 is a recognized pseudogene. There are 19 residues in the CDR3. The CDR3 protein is CARFSGTSGELSSYNEQFF. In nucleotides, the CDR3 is TGTGCCAGATTTTCCGGGACTAGCGGAGAGTTAAGCTCCTACAATGAGCAGTTCTTC.

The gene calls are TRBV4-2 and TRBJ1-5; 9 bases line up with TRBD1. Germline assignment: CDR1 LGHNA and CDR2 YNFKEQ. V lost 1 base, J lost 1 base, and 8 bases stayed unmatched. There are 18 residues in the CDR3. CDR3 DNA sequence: TGTGCCAGCAGCCAAGGAAACAGGGGGCTCGGGAGCAATCAGCCCCAGCATTTT. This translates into CASSQGNRGLGSNQPQHF.

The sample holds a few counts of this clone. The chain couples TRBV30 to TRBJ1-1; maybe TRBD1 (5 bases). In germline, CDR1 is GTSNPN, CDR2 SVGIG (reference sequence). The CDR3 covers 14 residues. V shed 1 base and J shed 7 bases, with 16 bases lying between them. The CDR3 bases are TGTGCCTGGAGTGGTAGGGGATACGGGAATGAAGCTTTCTTT. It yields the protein CAWSGRGYGNEAFF.

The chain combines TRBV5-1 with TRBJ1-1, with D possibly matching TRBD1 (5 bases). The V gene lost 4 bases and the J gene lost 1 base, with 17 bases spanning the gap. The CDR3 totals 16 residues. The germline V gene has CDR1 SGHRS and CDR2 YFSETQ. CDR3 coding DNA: TGCGCCAGCAGCCAGTTAATGGGCGGGGGGAACACTGAAGCTTTCTTT. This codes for CASSQLMGGGNTEAFF.

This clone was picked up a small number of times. CDR3 nucleotide sequence: TGTGCCTGGAGCGGGGCCGGTGGAAACACCATATATTTT. It yields the protein CAWSGAGGNTIYF. The chain recombines TRBV30 with TRBJ1-3; D perhaps matches TRBD1 (5 bases). Germline loops: CDR1 GTSNPN, CDR2 SVGIG (reference sequence). V lost 3 bases and J lost 3, with 9 bases in between. The CDR3 covers 13 residues. The full variable domain, in which reference TRBV30 and TRBJ1-3 provide the parts outside the CDR3, is SQTIHQWPATLVQPVGSPLSLECTVEGTSNPNLYWYRQAAGRGLQLLFYSVGIGQISSEVPQNLSASRPQDRQFILSSKKLLLSDSGFYLCAWSGAGGNTIYFGEGSWLTVV.

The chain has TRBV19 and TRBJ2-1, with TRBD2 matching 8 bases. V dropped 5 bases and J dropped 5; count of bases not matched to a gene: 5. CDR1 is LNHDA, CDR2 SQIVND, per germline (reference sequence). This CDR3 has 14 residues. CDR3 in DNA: TGTGCCAGTAGTGGACTAGCTTCCCACAATGAGCAGTTCTTC. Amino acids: CASSGLASHNEQFF.

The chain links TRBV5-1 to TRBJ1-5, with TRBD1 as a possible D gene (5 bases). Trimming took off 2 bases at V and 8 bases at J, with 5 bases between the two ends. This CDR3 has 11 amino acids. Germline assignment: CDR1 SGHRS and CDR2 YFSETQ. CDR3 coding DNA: TGCGCCAGCAGCTTAGGGGAGCCCCAGCATTTT. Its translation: CASSLGEPQHF.

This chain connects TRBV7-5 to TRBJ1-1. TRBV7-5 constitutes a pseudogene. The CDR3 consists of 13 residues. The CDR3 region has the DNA TGTGCCAGAAGCTCCACAGGGAGGGCTGAAGCTTTCTTT. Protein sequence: CARSSTGRAEAFF.

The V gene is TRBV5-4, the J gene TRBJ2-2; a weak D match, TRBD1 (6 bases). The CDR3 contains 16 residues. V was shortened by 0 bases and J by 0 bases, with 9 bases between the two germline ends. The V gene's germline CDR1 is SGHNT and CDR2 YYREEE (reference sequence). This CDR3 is CASSLANRANTGELFF. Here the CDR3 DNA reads TGTGCCAGCAGCTTGGCGAACAGGGCGAACACCGGGGAGCTGTTTTTT. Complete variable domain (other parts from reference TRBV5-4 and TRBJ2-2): ETGVTQSPTHLIKTRGQQVTLRCSSQSGHNTVSWYQQALGQGPQFIFQYYREEENGRGNFPPRFSGLQFPNYSSELNVNALELDDSALYLCASSLANRANTGELFFGEGSRLTVL.

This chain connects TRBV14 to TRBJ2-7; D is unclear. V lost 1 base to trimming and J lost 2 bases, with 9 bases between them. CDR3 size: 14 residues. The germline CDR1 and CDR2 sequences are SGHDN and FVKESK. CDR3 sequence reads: CASSQGRVTYEQYF. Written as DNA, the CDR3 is TGTGCCAGCAGCCAAGGACGGGTTACCTACGAGCAGTACTTC. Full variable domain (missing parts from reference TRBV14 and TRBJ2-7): EAGVTQFPSHSVIEKGQTVTLRCDPISGHDNLYWYRRVMGKEIKFLLHFVKESKQDESGMPNNRFLAERTGGTYSTLKVQPAELEDSGVYFCASSQGRVTYEQYFGPGTRLTVT.

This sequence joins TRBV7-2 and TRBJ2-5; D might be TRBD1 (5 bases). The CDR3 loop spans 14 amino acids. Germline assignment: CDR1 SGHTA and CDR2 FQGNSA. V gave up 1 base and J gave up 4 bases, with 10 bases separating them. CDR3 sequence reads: CASSLGGASETQYF. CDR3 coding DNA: TGTGCCAGCAGCTTAGGGGGCGCGTCAGAGACCCAGTACTTC.

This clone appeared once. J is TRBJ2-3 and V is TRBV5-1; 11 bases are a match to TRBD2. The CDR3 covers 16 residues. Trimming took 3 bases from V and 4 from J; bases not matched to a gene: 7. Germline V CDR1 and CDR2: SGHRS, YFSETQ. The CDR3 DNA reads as TGCGCCAGCAGCTCATATAGCGGGGGGGTCCCAGATACGCAGTATTTT. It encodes CASSSYSGGVPDTQYF.

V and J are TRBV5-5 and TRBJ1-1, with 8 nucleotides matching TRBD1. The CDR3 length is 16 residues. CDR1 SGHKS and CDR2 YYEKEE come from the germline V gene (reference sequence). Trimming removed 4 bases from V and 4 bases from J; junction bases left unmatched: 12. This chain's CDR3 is CASSTTTGDRGTEAFF. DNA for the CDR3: TGTGCCAGCAGCACAACGACAGGGGACCGAGGCACTGAAGCTTTCTTT. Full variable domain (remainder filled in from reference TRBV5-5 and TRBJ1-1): DAGVTQSPTHLIKTRGQQVTLRCSPISGHKSVSWYQQVLGQGPQFIFQYYEKEERGRGNFPDRFSARQFPNYSSELNVNALLLGDSALYLCASSTTTGDRGTEAFFGQGTRLTVV.

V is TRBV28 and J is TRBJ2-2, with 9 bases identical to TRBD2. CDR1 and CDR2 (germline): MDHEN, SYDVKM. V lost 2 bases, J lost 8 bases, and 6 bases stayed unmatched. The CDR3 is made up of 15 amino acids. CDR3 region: CASSLPLAGSGELFF. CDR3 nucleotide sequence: TGTGCCAGCAGTTTACCCCTAGCGGGGTCAGGGGAGCTGTTTTTT.